Presented here are 11 T cell receptor beta chains from one specimen sequenced in a study of blood T cell repertoires in COVID-19. TCRdb's table, derived via immunoSEQ multiplex PCR, lists solely in-frame clones and lacks some. The sample consists of 150,000 to 170,000 clones, roughly 81% of them appearing once. The sequenced sample was peripheral blood. The receptor source for this set is an older woman with COVID-19, enrolled during active disease.

The J gene is TRBJ1-1, the V gene TRBV6-5; 11 nucleotides line up with TRBD1. J lost 7 bases, V lost 9 bases, and 7 bases had no gene match. Looked up from germline, CDR1 is MNHEY and CDR2 is SVGAGI. This CDR3 comprises 13 residues. Here the CDR3 reads CASPGTGGGEAFF. The CDR3 nucleotides read TGTGCCAGTCCCGGGACAGGGGGGGGTGAAGCTTTCTTT.

This chain uses TRBV10-3 with TRBJ1-4; D gene uncertain. The CDR3 consists of 13 residues. The germline gives CDR1 ENHRY, CDR2 SYGVKD. V was clipped by 8 bases and J by 6 bases, with 13 bases between them. CDR3 in amino acids: CAIRPRDDEKLFF. The CDR3 DNA follows: TGTGCCATCCGGCCGAGGGATGATGAAAAACTGTTTTTT.

The V call is TRBV29-1, the J call TRBJ1-1; TRBD1 aligns across 10 bases. The V gene's germline CDR1 is SQVTM and CDR2 ANQGSEA. This CDR3 has 16 amino acids. V shed 7 bases and J 4 bases; nucleotides not matched to a gene: 15. The CDR3 spells CSGSGQGDSLGTEAFF. The CDR3 DNA is TGCAGCGGGAGCGGACAGGGGGATAGTCTGGGCACTGAAGCTTTCTTT.

With respect to this clone: At one of its ends the junction is not consistent with the germline gene, which may arise from a read error. V usage is TRBV10-1 and J usage is TRBJ2-5; D is possibly TRBD1 (6 bases). CDR3 length: 13 residues. Germline-derived CDR1 and CDR2 are WNHNN and SYGVQD (reference sequence). The DNA of the CDR3 is TGCGCCAGCAGTGAGACAGGGCAAGGGACCCAGTACTTC. This encodes CASSETGQGTQYF.

The J gene is TRBJ1-6, the V gene TRBV15; D is perhaps TRBD1 (5 bases). Germline V lookup: CDR1 LNHNV, CDR2 YYDKDF (reference sequence). V lost 1 base and J 11 bases, leaving 15 bases between the germline ends. The CDR3 length is 15 residues. The CDR3 nucleotides read TGTGCCACCAGCAGAGCGGCAGGGCTAAGGACACCCCTCCACTTT. Translating it yields CATSRAAGLRTPLHF.

The chain has TRBV12-3 or TRBV12-4 and TRBJ1-2, with a weak D call TRBD1 (6 bases). The CDR3 has 13 amino acids. Trimming stripped 4 bases from V and 7 bases from J, with 13 bases between. CDR3 sequence reads: CASSSSGEGGYTF. Here the CDR3 DNA reads TGTGCCAGCAGTTCCTCAGGGGAAGGTGGCTACACCTTC.

This chain connects TRBV14 to TRBJ2-7; 9 nucleotides agree with TRBD1. CDR3 length: 16 amino acids. The germline V gene encodes CDR1 SGHDN and CDR2 FVKESK. V was pared by 4 bases and J by 5 bases, with 12 bases of the junction left unmatched. CDR3: CASSPRTGAIWDEQYF. The CDR3 DNA reads as TGTGCCAGCAGCCCGCGGACAGGGGCCATTTGGGACGAGCAGTACTTC.

The rearrangement joins TRBV11-2 to TRBJ2-7; the match to TRBD1 covers 8 bases. The V gene's germline CDR1 is SGHAT and CDR2 FQNNGV. V was pared by 8 bases and J by 3 bases, with 6 bases of the junction left unmatched. CDR3 length: 13 amino acids. The CDR3 loop reads CASSRDRLYEQYF. For the CDR3, the DNA is TGTGCCAGCTCCCGGGACAGGCTCTACGAGCAGTACTTC.

The chain couples TRBV3-1 (or the pseudogene TRBV3-2) to TRBJ1-3; tentatively, D is TRBD1 (5 bases). Trimming cost V 4 bases and J 3 bases, with 19 bases left between them. CDR1 LGHDT and CDR2 YNNKEL come from the germline V gene (reference sequence). The CDR3 covers 17 residues. The CDR3 region is CASSLRSTRVGGNTIYF. The CDR3 DNA follows: TGTGCCAGCAGCCTAAGATCAACCAGGGTGGGTGGAAACACCATATATTTT.

The chain employs TRBV6-5 and TRBJ1-5; weak D call: TRBD1 (6 bases). The V end lost 6 bases, the J end lost 5 bases, and 14 bases lay between the germline ends. Germline V gene lookup returns CDR1 MNHEY and CDR2 SVGAGI. The length of the CDR3 is 14 residues. The CDR3 spells CASRQGNLDQPQHF. The CDR3, as DNA: TGTGCCAGCAGACAGGGTAATCTTGATCAGCCCCAGCATTTT.

The gene calls are TRBV5-1 and TRBJ2-1; no firm D call. Per germline, CDR1 SGHRS and CDR2 YFSETQ. Trimming cost V 4 bases and J 6 bases, with 14 bases left between them. This CDR3 spans 14 amino acids. CDR3 in amino acids: CASSPATRSNEQFF. The DNA of the CDR3 is TGCGCCAGCAGCCCCGCGACTCGGAGCAATGAGCAGTTCTTC.